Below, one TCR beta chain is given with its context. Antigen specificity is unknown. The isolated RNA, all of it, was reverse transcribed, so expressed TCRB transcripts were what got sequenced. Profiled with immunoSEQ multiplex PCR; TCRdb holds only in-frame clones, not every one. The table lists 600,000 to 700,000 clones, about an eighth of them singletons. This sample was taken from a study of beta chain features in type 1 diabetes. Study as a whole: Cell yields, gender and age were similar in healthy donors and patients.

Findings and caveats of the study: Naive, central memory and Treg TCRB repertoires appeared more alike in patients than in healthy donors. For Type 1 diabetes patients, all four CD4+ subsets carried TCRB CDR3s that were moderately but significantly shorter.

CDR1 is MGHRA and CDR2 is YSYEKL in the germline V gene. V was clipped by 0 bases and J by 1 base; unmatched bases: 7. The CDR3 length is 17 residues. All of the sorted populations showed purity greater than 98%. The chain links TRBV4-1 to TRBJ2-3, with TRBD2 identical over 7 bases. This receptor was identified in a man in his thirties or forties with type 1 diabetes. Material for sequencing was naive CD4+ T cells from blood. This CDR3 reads CASSQDQSSGGTDTQYF. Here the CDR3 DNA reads TGCGCCAGCAGCCAAGATCAATCAAGCGGGGGCACAGATACGCAGTATTTT.